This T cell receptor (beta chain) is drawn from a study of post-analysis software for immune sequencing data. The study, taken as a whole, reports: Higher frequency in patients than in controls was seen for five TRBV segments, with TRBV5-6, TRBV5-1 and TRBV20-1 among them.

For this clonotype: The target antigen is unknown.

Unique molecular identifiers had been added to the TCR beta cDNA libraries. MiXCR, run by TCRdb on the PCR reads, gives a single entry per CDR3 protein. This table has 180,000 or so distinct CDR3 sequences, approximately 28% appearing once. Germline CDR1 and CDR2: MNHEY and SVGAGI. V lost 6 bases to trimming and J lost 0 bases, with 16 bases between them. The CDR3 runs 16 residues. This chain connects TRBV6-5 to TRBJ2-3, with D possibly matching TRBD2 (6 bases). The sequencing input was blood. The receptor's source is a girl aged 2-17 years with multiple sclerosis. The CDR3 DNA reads TGTGCCAGCAGCCCGGGGGATTACGCTAGCACAGATACGCAGTATTTT. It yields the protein CASSPGDYASTDTQYF.